The 32 T cell receptor beta chains below all came from one sample that was sequenced in a study of graft-versus-host responses after intestinal transplantation. The repertoire was sequenced with immunoSEQ multiplex PCR; TCRdb's copy has only in-frame clones and lacks some. The table shows about 99,000 clones, with approximately 90% occurring only once. These TCRs' antigens remain unknown. Specimen: unstimulated CD8+ T cells sorted from spleen or lymph node cells, collected before transplant. The origin of the receptors is a human donor who was the organ donor for an intestinal transplant.

The V and J genes are TRBV27 and TRBJ1-5; TRBD1 aligns across 7 bases. Germline CDR1 is MNHEY and CDR2 is SMNVEV (reference sequence). The CDR3 runs 15 residues. Losses at the gene ends were 7 bases for V and 1 base for J; bases not matched to a gene: 7. CDR3 in DNA: TGTGCCAGCACCGACGACAGGGTGAGCAATCAGCCCCAGCATTTT. This translates into CASTDDRVSNQPQHF.

In its sample, this clone was seen once. This rearrangement joins TRBV2 to TRBJ2-3; weak D call: TRBD2 (5 bases). This CDR3 region has 13 residues. Germline CDR1 reads SNHLY; CDR2 reads FYNNEI. The V gene lost 2 bases and the J gene lost 5 bases, with 8 bases spanning the gap. CDR3 coding DNA: TGTGCCAGCAGTGAACCTAGCCGAGATACGCAGTATTTT. This sequence encodes CASSEPSRDTQYF.

The chain links TRBV5-1 to TRBJ2-7; perhaps TRBD1 as D (5 bases). The CDR3 is 13 residues long. CDR1 SGHRS and CDR2 YFSETQ come from the germline V gene. Trimming stripped 2 bases from V and 4 bases from J, with 10 bases between. DNA for the CDR3: TGCGCCAGCAGCTTAGAAACAGGATACGAGCAGTACTTC. It encodes CASSLETGYEQYF.

The J gene is TRBJ1-1, the V gene TRBV7-9; the D gene is possibly TRBD1 (6 bases). The ends were cut back, 0 bases at V and 9 bases at J, with 17 bases in the middle. This CDR3 comprises 15 residues. In germline, CDR1 is SEHNR, CDR2 FQNEAQ (reference sequence). The CDR3 nucleotides are TGTGCCAGCAGCTTAGCCGGACAGTCCGGAACGAAAGCTTTCTTT. The encoded protein is CASSLAGQSGTKAFF.

Of note for this clone: Different DNA sequences within this sample yield the same CDR3. The rearrangement joins TRBV4-2 to TRBJ2-5, with 7 bases that match TRBD2. CDR1 and CDR2 from the germline V gene are LGHNA and YNFKEQ. V lost 0 bases, J lost 10 bases, and 14 bases stayed unmatched. The length of the CDR3 is 16 residues. CDR3 in DNA: TGTGCCAGCAGCCAAGACTTGACTAGCAGAGGGTTAGACCAGTACTTC. It yields the protein CASSQDLTSRGLDQYF.

V usage is TRBV7-3 and J usage is TRBJ1-1; 7 bases fit TRBD1. J lost 9 bases, V lost 2 bases, and 6 bases had no gene match. Germline CDR1 and CDR2: SGHTA and FQGTGA. This CDR3 contains 13 residues. For the CDR3, the DNA is TGTGCCAGCAGCTTAGTTCCAGGGGGACAAGCTTTCTTT. Protein sequence: CASSLVPGGQAFF.

The chain recombines TRBV9 with TRBJ2-1; 10 bases match TRBD2. The CDR3 is 17 amino acids. V was pared by 4 bases and J by 4 bases, with 11 bases of the junction left unmatched. CDR1 and CDR2 (germline): SGDLS, YYNGEE. The CDR3 DNA is TGTGCCAGCAGCCCAGACGTCGTAGCGGGAGGTTACAATGAGCAGTTCTTC. It is translated as CASSPDVVAGGYNEQFF.

This chain links TRBV2 with TRBJ2-3, with 9 bases matching TRBD2. Germline V lookup: CDR1 SNHLY, CDR2 FYNNEI. The CDR3 spans 16 residues. With 3 bases clipped from V and 2 bases from J, the junction kept 6 bases outside the gene matches. The CDR3 nucleotides are TGTGCCAGCAGTGAGTTAGCGGGAGAGCCCACAGATACGCAGTATTTT. Protein sequence: CASSELAGEPTDTQYF.

The V call is TRBV27, the J call TRBJ2-1, with 8 bases matching TRBD2. The germline CDR1 and CDR2 sequences are MNHEY and SMNVEV (reference sequence). V was clipped by 0 bases and J by 1 base; unmatched bases: 8. There are 18 residues in the CDR3. The CDR3 here is CASSLSGGAGVSYNEQFF. The CDR3 DNA reads TGTGCCAGCAGTTTATCCGGGGGGGCGGGAGTTTCCTACAATGAGCAGTTCTTC.

This rearrangement joins TRBV2 to TRBJ2-3, with D maybe TRBD1 (5 bases). Per germline, CDR1 SNHLY and CDR2 FYNNEI. Trimming took off 4 bases at V and 6 bases at J, with 17 bases between the two ends. The CDR3 covers 15 residues. DNA of the CDR3: TGTGCCAGCAGTGTCTACAGGTTCGATTGGGATACGCAGTATTTT. It specifies CASSVYRFDWDTQYF. Supplemented by reference TRBV2 and TRBJ2-3, the full variable domain reads EPEVTQTPSHQVTQMGQEVILRCVPISNHLYFYWYRQILGQKVEFLVSFYNNEISEKSEIFDDQFSVERPDGSNFTLKIRSTKLEDSAMYFCASSVYRFDWDTQYFGPGTRLTVL.

The rearrangement links TRBV5-4 to TRBJ1-2; TRBD1 matches at 7 bases. The CDR3 is 15 amino acids. V trimming: 4 bases; J trimming: 6 bases; junction bases outside the gene matches: 12. The germline V gene has CDR1 SGHNT and CDR2 YYREEE (reference sequence). The CDR3 bases are TGTGCCAGCAGCAATCCACAACAGGGGTTCGATGGCTACACCTTC. It codes for CASSNPQQGFDGYTF. Full variable domain (missing parts from reference TRBV5-4 and TRBJ1-2): ETGVTQSPTHLIKTRGQQVTLRCSSQSGHNTVSWYQQALGQGPQFIFQYYREEENGRGNFPPRFSGLQFPNYSSELNVNALELDDSALYLCASSNPQQGFDGYTFGSGTRLTVV.

This clone has a handful of counts. This chain connects TRBV5-6 to TRBJ2-1; 13 bases line up with TRBD2. The junction had 6 bases not matched to a gene; V was cut back by 0 bases and J by 12 bases. The CDR3 sequence is 15 residues long. The germline V gene has CDR1 SGHDT and CDR2 YYEEEE. The CDR3 nucleotides read TGTGCCAGCAGCTTGGCGATGCGACTAGCGGGGGGGCAGTTCTTC. Its translation is CASSLAMRLAGGQFF.

The chain is built from TRBV5-1 and TRBJ2-7; D is perhaps TRBD1 (6 bases). The CDR3 sequence is 16 residues long. Germline assignment: CDR1 SGHRS and CDR2 YFSETQ. The germline V and J ends were trimmed by 5 bases and 1 base, with 19 bases remaining between them. The CDR3 sequence is CASRSFGRGSSYEQYF. CDR3 DNA sequence: TGCGCCAGCAGGTCCTTTGGCAGGGGATCGTCCTACGAGCAGTACTTC.

This clone was observed once. This chain uses TRBV29-1 with TRBJ2-3; 11 bases fit TRBD2. Trimming took 2 bases from V and 0 from J; bases not matched to a gene: 1. From germline, CDR1 is SQVTM and CDR2 ANQGSEA. The CDR3 totals 15 residues. CDR3 protein: CSVELAGGSTDTQYF. The CDR3 DNA follows: TGCAGCGTTGAACTAGCGGGAGGTAGCACAGATACGCAGTATTTT.

The chain joins TRBV16 to TRBJ1-1, with D uncertain. The CDR3 is made up of 14 amino acids. The germline V gene encodes CDR1 KGHSY and CDR2 FQNENV. Deletions cut 3 bases from V and 1 base from J, with 9 bases between. Here the CDR3 reads CASSHPLGNTEAFF. In nucleotides, the CDR3 is TGTGCCAGCAGCCACCCCCTAGGGAACACTGAAGCTTTCTTT.

The gene calls are TRBV28 and TRBJ2-1; TRBD1 matches at 7 bases. Germline trimming cut 7 bases from V and 9 bases from J; bases unmatched to any gene: 9. The CDR3 consists of 13 residues. From germline, CDR1 is MDHEN and CDR2 SYDVKM. Written as DNA, the CDR3 is TGTGCCAGCACCTTCATCTGGGACAGTGAGCAGTTCTTC. The encoded protein is CASTFIWDSEQFF. The variable domain in full, with the rest retrieved from reference TRBV28 and TRBJ2-1, is DVKVTQSSRYLVKRTGEKVFLECVQDMDHENMFWYRQDPGLGLRLIYFSYDVKMKEKGDIPEGYSVSREKKERFSLILESASTNQTSMYLCASTFIWDSEQFFGPGTRLTVL.

Here the CDR3 DNA reads TGTGCCAGCAGCCGGACCCGCTTGTCGAGGGACTCGAACACTGAAGCTTTCTTT. Amino acid sequence: CASSRTRLSRDSNTEAFF. The rearrangement links TRBV5-5 to TRBJ1-1, with D possibly TRBD1 on 5 matching bases. Germline CDR1 and CDR2: SGHKS and YYEKEE (reference sequence). The CDR3 is 18 residues long. With 4 bases removed from V and 1 base from J, the gap between germline ends came to 23 bases.

The chain employs TRBV19 and TRBJ2-1; 8 bases are shared with TRBD2. There are 15 residues in the CDR3. From germline, CDR1 is LNHDA and CDR2 SQIVND (reference sequence). Unmatched junction bases numbered 7, after V lost 6 bases and J lost 3 bases. CDR3 nucleotide sequence: TGTGCCAGTAGCACCGCCGGGACTAGCTACAATGAGCAGTTCTTC. This codes for CASSTAGTSYNEQFF.

The rearrangement joins TRBV30 to TRBJ1-1; a possible D gene is TRBD1 (6 bases). V lost 6 bases to trimming and J lost 3 bases, with 8 bases between them. The length of the CDR3 is 11 residues. The germline CDR1 and CDR2 sequences are GTSNPN and SVGIG (reference sequence). CDR3 sequence reads: CACRGDTEAFF. The CDR3 region has the DNA TGTGCCTGCAGGGGCGACACTGAAGCTTTCTTT.

J is TRBJ2-7 and V is TRBV7-9; TRBD2 matches 8 bases. This CDR3 spans 15 amino acids. J lost 0 bases, V lost 5 bases, and 6 bases had no gene match. Germline CDR1 is SEHNR and CDR2 is FQNEAQ (reference sequence). CDR3 nucleotides: TGTGCCAGCAGCCCAAGCGGGGGAAGCTCCTACGAGCAGTACTTC. This codes for CASSPSGGSSYEQYF.

This clone appeared a single time. J is TRBJ1-1 and V is TRBV7-9; D unclear. V dropped 6 bases and J dropped 1 base, with 6 bases sitting between them. Germline V gene data show CDR1 as SEHNR and CDR2 as FQNEAQ (reference sequence). The CDR3 length is 12 residues. This CDR3 reads CASSTPNTEAFF. CDR3 bases: TGTGCCAGCAGTACACCGAACACTGAAGCTTTCTTT.

This chain uses TRBV5-6 with TRBJ2-1; no firm D call. There are 15 residues in the CDR3. The V gene lost 0 bases and the J gene lost 7 bases, with 14 bases spanning the gap. Germline V gene data show CDR1 as SGHDT and CDR2 as YYEEEE. The CDR3 DNA follows: TGTGCCAGCAGCTTGGGCTTGAGAGTCGCGAATGAGCAGTTCTTC. It yields the protein CASSLGLRVANEQFF.

This chain uses TRBV27 with TRBJ1-2; tentative D call: TRBD1 (5 bases). This CDR3 region has 13 residues. The V and J ends lost 2 bases and 2 bases respectively, with 6 bases between them. The germline CDR1 and CDR2 sequences are MNHEY and SMNVEV (reference sequence). The CDR3 sequence is CASSLRGNYGYTF. CDR3 sequence (DNA): TGTGCCAGCAGTTTAAGGGGAAACTATGGCTACACCTTC.

V gene TRBV7-3 combines with J gene TRBJ2-3; perhaps TRBD2 as D (7 bases). The V gene lost 1 base and the J gene lost 1 base, with 9 bases spanning the gap. Germline-derived CDR1 and CDR2 are SGHTA and FQGTGA. CDR3 length: 15 residues. CDR3 sequence: CASSLIGGGTDTQYF. In DNA, the CDR3 is TGTGCCAGCAGCTTAATAGGGGGGGGCACAGATACGCAGTATTTT.

The chain joins TRBV5-1 to TRBJ2-3, with D possibly being TRBD1 (5 bases). The V end lost 3 bases, the J end lost 0 bases, and 17 bases lay between the germline ends. This CDR3 region has 17 residues. Looked up from germline, CDR1 is SGHRS and CDR2 is YFSETQ. The CDR3, as DNA: TGCGCCAGCAGCTCATCTCCCTTGGGGCCTAGCACAGATACGCAGTATTTT. Translated: CASSSSPLGPSTDTQYF.

The rearrangement uses TRBV27 and TRBJ2-5; TRBD2 agrees at 15 bases. CDR1 and CDR2 (germline): MNHEY, SMNVEV (reference sequence). J was trimmed by 5 bases and V by 5 bases; bases with no gene match: 9. The CDR3 sequence is 17 residues long. Here the CDR3 reads CASSPWTSGRGRETQYF. Written as DNA, the CDR3 is TGTGCCAGCAGTCCCTGGACTAGCGGGAGGGGGCGGGAGACCCAGTACTTC.

The V and J genes are TRBV7-3 and TRBJ2-1; 12 bases are a match to TRBD2. The CDR3 extends over 15 amino acids. Germline trimming cut 4 bases from V and 7 bases from J; bases unmatched to any gene: 5. Germline CDR1 and CDR2: SGHTA and FQGTGA. DNA of the CDR3: TGTGCCAGCAGCTCTCTAGCGGGAGGGCCGAATGAGCAGTTCTTC. This sequence encodes CASSSLAGGPNEQFF.

The chain carries TRBV28 and TRBJ1-1, with 9 bases that match TRBD1. The CDR3 is made up of 17 amino acids. The V gene's germline CDR1 is MDHEN and CDR2 SYDVKM. The junction had 11 bases not matched to a gene; V was cut back by 6 bases and J by 0 bases. CDR3 bases: TGTGCCAGCAGGGATCGGGACAGGGTTTTTATGAACACTGAAGCTTTCTTT. Translated, it gives CASRDRDRVFMNTEAFF.

V and J are TRBV6-1 and TRBJ1-2; 9 bases line up with TRBD1. CDR1 MNHNS and CDR2 SASEGT come from the germline V gene. The V and J ends lost 2 bases and 8 bases, in that order; junction bases with no gene match: 15. This CDR3 has 17 residues. The CDR3 loop reads CASSEFYGTGNVGGYTF. The DNA of the CDR3 is TGTGCCAGCAGTGAATTTTACGGGACAGGGAATGTAGGAGGCTACACCTTC.

This chain joins TRBV7-6 and TRBJ2-1; 8 bases match TRBD1. The CDR3 is 19 residues long. V was pared by 3 bases and J by 8 bases, with 21 bases of the junction left unmatched. The germline CDR1 and CDR2 sequences are SGHVS and FNYEAQ. The CDR3 reads CASSFRGRTGIIRVDEQFF. As DNA, the CDR3 is TGTGCCAGCAGCTTCCGAGGACGGACAGGGATTATTCGGGTCGATGAGCAGTTCTTC.

The chain carries TRBV7-3 and TRBJ2-5; TRBD1 is a possible D gene (6 bases). This CDR3 is built from 15 residues. Germline V lookup: CDR1 SGHTA, CDR2 FQGTGA. Trimming shortened V by 5 bases and J by 0 bases, and 13 bases separated the two germline ends. In DNA form, the CDR3 reads TGTGCCAGCAGCCCAGGGGCTCGGTACCAAGAGACCCAGTACTTC. This encodes CASSPGARYQETQYF.

The rearrangement uses TRBV10-3 and TRBJ1-5, with TRBD1 matching over 7 bases. The CDR3 loop spans 14 amino acids. Germline CDR1 reads ENHRY; CDR2 reads SYGVKD. Trimming took 2 bases from V and 7 from J; bases not matched to a gene: 5. CDR3 DNA: TGTGCCATCAGTGAGAGGAGGGGGCTGCAGCCCCAGCATTTT. It specifies CAISERRGLQPQHF.